This is a list of T cell receptor beta chains from one sample in a study of T cell changes during pregnancy in multiple sclerosis. Libraries were prepared by immunoSEQ multiplex PCR; TCRdb keeps only in-frame clonotypes and omits some of them. The sample comprises over 70,000 clones, about 93% of which are singletons, and approximately 4.7% rests with the top ten. The material was peripheral blood, obtained in the first trimester of pregnancy. These receptors originate from a female donor with multiple sclerosis, enrolled in a pregnancy study. CDR3s include the opening cysteine and the closing phenylalanine or tryptophan. The D gene is left open where the match is weak. Size values are once, few and many counts, or a class for expanded clones, and some rows have none.

D gene	clone size	V gene	J gene	CDR3 protein	CDR3 DNA
TRBD1	NA	TRBV9	TRBJ2-4	CASSSRTGSDIQYF	TGTGCCAGCAGCAGCCGGACAGGTAGTGACATTCAGTACTTC
TRBD1	NA	TRBV18	TRBJ2-7	CASSEGQTPLYEQYF	TGTGCCAGCTCAGAGGGACAGACACCGTTGTACGAGCAGTACTTC
NA	NA	TRBV4-1	TRBJ2-2	CASSQEIGAGELFF	TGCGCCAGCAGCCAAGAGATAGGGGCCGGGGAGCTGTTTTTT
NA	NA	TRBV10-3	TRBJ2-1	CAISELGGGYNEQFF	TGTGCCATCAGTGAACTGGGGGGAGGCTACAATGAGCAGTTCTTC
NA	NA	TRBV5-8	TRBJ1-1	CASSLIGARAQNTEAFF	TGTGCCAGCAGCTTGATTGGAGCCAGGGCACAGAACACTGAAGCTTTCTTT
NA	once	TRBV18	TRBJ1-4	CASSPRDPRNEKLFF	TGTGCCAGCTCACCGCGGGACCCCCGTAATGAAAAACTGTTTTTT
NA	NA	TRBV7-8	TRBJ1-2	CASSLDVYQASYTF	TGTGCCAGCAGCTTAGACGTTTACCAAGCAAGCTACACCTTC
TRBD1	NA	TRBV5-3	TRBJ2-3	CARSTRTGEATDTQYF	TGTGCCAGAAGCACCCGGACAGGGGAAGCCACAGATACGCAGTATTTT
TRBD1	NA	TRBV6-5	TRBJ2-2	CASSFTGGWGTGELFF	TGTGCCAGCAGTTTCACAGGGGGCTGGGGCACCGGGGAGCTGTTTTTT
NA	NA	TRBV9	TRBJ1-1	CASSVVASRSTEAFF	TGTGCCAGCAGCGTAGTAGCCTCTCGAAGCACTGAAGCTTTCTTT
NA	NA	TRBV11-2	TRBJ2-5	CASSLTGETQYF	TGTGCCAGCAGCTTAACGGGGGAGACCCAGTACTTC
NA	NA	TRBV9	TRBJ2-3	CASSTEDFSTDTQYF	TGTGCCAGCAGCACCGAGGACTTTAGCACAGATACGCAGTATTTT
NA	NA	TRBV9	TRBJ1-5	CASSPNRVGQPQHF	TGTGCCAGCAGCCCCAACAGGGTTGGTCAGCCCCAGCATTTT
NA	NA	TRBV5-1	TRBJ1-4	CASSPARAAGKLFF	TGCGCCAGCAGCCCTGCGAGGGCCGCTGGAAAACTGTTTTTT
TRBD1	NA	TRBV19	TRBJ1-5	CASSLEGALSNQPQHF	TGTGCCAGTAGTTTGGAGGGGGCTCTCAGCAATCAGCCCCAGCATTTT
NA	NA	TRBV9	TRBJ2-3	CASSDRDTQYF	TGTGCCAGCAGCGACAGAGATACGCAGTATTTT
TRBD2	NA	TRBV7-3	TRBJ2-3	CASSPAGPSTDTQYF	TGTGCCAGCTCCCCAGCGGGGCCTAGCACAGATACGCAGTATTTT
NA	NA	TRBV7-3	TRBJ2-1	CASSALGGVNEQFF	TGTGCCAGCAGCGCTTTAGGAGGAGTCAATGAGCAGTTCTTC
NA	NA	TRBV4-1	TRBJ2-7	CASSQEQGRSYEQYF	TGCGCCAGCAGCCAAGAACAGGGTCGGTCCTACGAGCAGTACTTC
TRBD1	NA	TRBV5-5	TRBJ1-2	CASTMPGQGTEGYTF	TGTGCCAGCACCATGCCGGGACAGGGGACAGAGGGCTACACCTTC
TRBD2	NA	TRBV29-1	TRBJ2-1	CSVEGFSGPGSYNEQFF	TGCAGCGTTGAAGGGTTTAGCGGGCCCGGCTCCTACAATGAGCAGTTCTTC
TRBD1	NA	TRBV30	TRBJ1-2	CAWRGRLTGRGSFYGYTF	TGTGCCTGGAGGGGAAGATTGACAGGGAGAGGGTCGTTCTATGGCTACACCTTC
NA	NA	TRBV7-3	TRBJ1-2	CASSLGGGYGYTF	TGTGCCAGCAGCTTGGGGGGAGGCTATGGCTACACCTTC
NA	once	TRBV15	TRBJ1-2	CATSREQSNYGYTF	TGTGCCACCAGCAGAGAACAGAGTAACTATGGCTACACCTTC
TRBD2	NA	TRBV7-6	TRBJ2-7	CASSFQGGGYEQYF	TGTGCCAGCAGCTTCCAAGGCGGGGGGTACGAGCAGTACTTC
TRBD1	NA	TRBV7-9	TRBJ1-4	CASSLHPPRGQGNEKLFF	TGTGCCAGCAGCTTACATCCCCCACGTGGACAGGGTAATGAAAAACTGTTTTTT
NA	NA	TRBV27	TRBJ1-6	CASSPVGGYNSPLHF	TGTGCCAGCAGTCCGGTCGGGGGATATAATTCACCCCTCCACTTT
TRBD1	few	TRBV27	TRBJ1-6	CASSRRQGLLSPLHF	TGTGCCAGCAGTCGACGACAGGGGCTCCTTTCACCCCTCCACTTT
NA	NA	TRBV19	TRBJ2-7	CASRPTGSTYEQYF	TGTGCCAGTCGACCGACAGGTTCTACCTACGAGCAGTACTTC
TRBD1	NA	TRBV19	TRBJ1-5	CASSWDRGGDQPQHF	TGTGCCAGTAGTTGGGACAGGGGAGGCGATCAGCCCCAGCATTTT
TRBD2	NA	TRBV15	TRBJ2-1	CATGSRGGNEQFF	TGTGCCACGGGCAGCCGGGGGGGGAATGAGCAGTTCTTC
NA	NA	TRBV27	TRBJ1-1	CASRVRGAGQSEAFF	TGTGCCAGCAGGGTACGGGGGGCCGGTCAATCTGAAGCTTTCTTT
TRBD1	NA	TRBV19	TRBJ1-5	CASSIVQGANNQPQHF	TGTGCCAGTAGTATAGTCCAGGGGGCAAACAATCAGCCCCAGCATTTT
NA	NA	TRBV4-1	TRBJ1-1	CASSQGGNTEAFF	TGCGCCAGCAGCCAAGGAGGTAACACTGAAGCTTTCTTT
NA	NA	TRBV11-3	TRBJ2-7	CASSYRDLDEQYF	TGTGCCAGTTCATACAGGGATTTAGACGAGCAGTACTTC
NA	NA	TRBV6-5	TRBJ1-2	CASSTRQASLYGYTF	TGTGCCAGCAGTACCCGACAGGCCTCCCTCTATGGCTACACCTTC
NA	NA	TRBV6-4	TRBJ1-6	CASSVQGGNSPLHF	TGTGCCAGCAGCGTCCAGGGAGGGAATTCACCCCTCCACTTT
TRBD1	NA	TRBV9	TRBJ1-2	CASSVRVFGTGTYKDGYTF	TGTGCCAGCAGCGTTCGAGTGTTTGGGACAGGGACCTATAAGGATGGCTACACCTTC
NA	once	TRBV7-3	TRBJ1-1	CASSSGQPNTEAFF	TGTGCCAGCAGCTCAGGACAGCCGAACACTGAAGCTTTCTTT
NA	NA	TRBV10-3	TRBJ2-2	CAISDDRKNTGELFF	TGTGCCATCAGTGATGACAGGAAAAACACCGGGGAGCTGTTTTTT
NA	NA	TRBV2	TRBJ2-2	CASRLPSDRELFF	TGTGCCAGCAGGTTACCTAGCGACAGGGAGCTGTTTTTT
NA	NA	TRBV4-2	TRBJ1-1	CASSPPGVVAEAFF	TGTGCCAGCAGCCCTCCAGGCGTAGTCGCTGAAGCTTTCTTT
TRBD1	NA	TRBV5-1	TRBJ2-3	CASSIGQGTSTDTQYF	TGCGCCAGCAGCATAGGACAGGGAACTAGCACAGATACGCAGTATTTT
TRBD1	NA	TRBV7-3	TRBJ2-1	CASSPTGTGNEQFF	TGTGCCAGCAGCCCCACCGGGACAGGAAATGAGCAGTTCTTC
NA	NA	TRBV9	TRBJ2-3	CASSANGQFTDTQYF	TGTGCCAGCAGCGCAAATGGACAGTTCACAGATACGCAGTATTTT